Listed here is a single T cell receptor beta chain. Its antigen is as yet unknown. CDR1 is KGHSH, CDR2 LQKENI, per germline. The CDR3 is 14 residues long. With 3 bases removed from V and 0 bases from J, the gap between germline ends came to 8 bases. This sample is drawn from a study of beta chain features in type 1 diabetes. Study-level background: In all, 107,917,701 sorted cells from all samples were analyzed. The study's findings and limits: Sequencing from cDNA could over-represent high-TCR-expressing cells. Whether TCRB rearrangement is influenced by HLA type went unresolved here.

What was sequenced were expressed TCRB transcripts, since all of the isolated RNA had been reverse transcribed. TCRdb's table, derived via immunoSEQ multiplex PCR, lists solely in-frame clones and lacks some. Among approximately 150,000 clones listed, around 9.3% were seen once. Based on CD45RO/CCR7/CD25/CD127/CD95/CD27, CD4+ regulatory, stem cell-like memory, naive and central memory cells were sorted. The V call is TRBV18, the J call TRBJ1-2; D unclear. The sample taken for sequencing was naive CD4+ T cells from blood. The TCR comes from a young man in good health. CDR3 in amino acids: CASSPGRTNYGYTF. CDR3 bases: TGTGCCAGCTCACCGGGCAGGACTAACTATGGCTACACCTTC.